This TCR beta chain was sequenced during a study of cytomegalovirus exposure and HLA in healthy donors. Regarding the study as a whole: TCR beta V- and J-gene trimming was later associated with a missense DCLRE1C variant. Analyzed later, most CMV-associated TCR beta chains appeared HLA-restricted. Some V segments, including TRBV6-2 and TRBV6-3, were excluded as indistinguishable. Near-uniform donor sequencing depth was presumed by presence/absence analyses.

PCR amplification relied on 60 Vbeta primers (plus 13 Jbeta primers). TCRdb keeps only in-frame clones here, not all; method: immunoSEQ multiplex PCR. The sample carries about 150,000 clones, 75% to 80% recorded once. Germline assignment: CDR1 MGHRA and CDR2 YSYEKL. The CDR3 consists of 15 residues. J was trimmed by 2 bases and V by 4 bases; bases with no gene match: 5. In the case of this clone: The antigen remains unidentified.

The sequence was obtained from a man between 25 and 39 years old in good health and CMV-seronegative. The chain recombines TRBV4-1 with TRBJ2-3, with 8 bases lining up with TRBD2. The specimen sequenced was PBMCs. The CDR3 DNA reads as TGCGCCAGCAGCCTCGGGAGGGCCCTCACAGATACGCAGTATTTT. Encoded protein: CASSLGRALTDTQYF.